These 18 T cell receptor beta chains were sequenced from one sample in a study of T cell responses to AZD1222 COVID-19 vaccine. TCRdb's table, derived via immunoSEQ multiplex PCR, lists solely in-frame clones and lacks some. The table has under 85,000 clones, 88% seen once. The sequenced sample was peripheral blood, obtained on day 0 of MenACWY control vaccination. Every receptor here comes from an adult in good health.

The chain combines TRBV5-6 with TRBJ1-1, with D perhaps matching TRBD1 (5 bases). The germline V gene encodes CDR1 SGHDT and CDR2 YYEEEE. CDR3 length: 14 amino acids. V shed 4 bases and J shed 0 bases, with 10 bases lying between them. CDR3 loop: CASSHRFMNTEAFF. The CDR3 DNA sequence: TGTGCCAGCAGCCACAGGTTCATGAACACTGAAGCTTTCTTT.

In its sample, this clone was seen once. The rearrangement joins TRBV11-2 to TRBJ2-2; 8 bases line up with TRBD2. CDR1 SGHAT and CDR2 FQNNGV come from the germline V gene. The CDR3 is 16 amino acids. Trimming cost V 2 bases and J 5 bases; bases outside gene matches: 7. For the CDR3, the DNA is TGTGCCAGCAGCTTAACAAGCGGGGGTTGGACCGGGGAGCTGTTTTTT. This codes for CASSLTSGGWTGELFF.

The table lists this clone with a count of one. This chain links TRBV4-3 with TRBJ2-7; 8 nucleotides agree with TRBD1. J gave up 2 bases and V 0 bases, and 3 bases lay outside the gene matches. Germline values: CDR1 LGHNA, CDR2 YSLEER. The CDR3 spans 15 residues. In nucleotides, the CDR3 is TGCGCCAGCAGCCAAGAGGCAGGGGGCCCCTACGAGCAGTACTTC. It encodes CASSQEAGGPYEQYF.

This chain links TRBV5-8 with TRBJ1-5; no reliable D call. The CDR3 totals 12 residues. Germline V CDR1 and CDR2: SGHTS, YDEGEE. Trimming cost V 2 bases and J 8 bases, with 8 bases left between them. The chain's CDR3 is CASSFVFEPQHF. DNA of the CDR3: TGTGCCAGCAGCTTCGTCTTTGAGCCCCAGCATTTT.

DNA of the CDR3: TGTGCCAGCAGCGTAGGCGGGGGCAACAATGAGCAGTTCTTC. Its protein is CASSVGGGNNEQFF. The chain links TRBV9 to TRBJ2-1, with D possibly TRBD2 on 7 matching bases. Germline V CDR1 and CDR2: SGDLS, YYNGEE. CDR3 size: 14 residues. The germline V and J ends were trimmed by 0 bases and 5 bases, with 9 bases remaining between them.

The CDR3 here is CASSYVSYGYTF. DNA of the CDR3: TGTGCCAGCAGTTACGTCAGCTATGGCTACACCTTC. The V and J genes are TRBV6-2 or TRBV6-3 and TRBJ1-2, with D unresolved. The CDR3 is 12 residues long. V was pared by 2 bases and J by 4 bases, with 5 bases between. CDR1 is MNHEY, CDR2 SVGEGT, per germline.

The V gene is TRBV30, the J gene TRBJ1-4; D ambiguous. This CDR3 contains 15 residues. Germline values: CDR1 GTSNPN, CDR2 SVGIG (reference sequence). V shed 2 bases and J shed 7 bases, with 17 bases lying between them. CDR3: CAWSLTGGLGEKLFF. CDR3 in DNA: TGTGCCTGGAGTTTAACGGGCGGTTTGGGTGAAAAACTGTTTTTT.

The V gene is TRBV27, the J gene TRBJ2-5; 9 bases map to TRBD1. Losses at the gene ends were 10 bases for V and 5 bases for J; bases not matched to a gene: 14. Germline lookup yields CDR1 MNHEY and CDR2 SMNVEV (reference sequence). This CDR3 is 15 amino acids long. CDR3 protein: CATRVRDRAWETQYF. Here the CDR3 DNA reads TGTGCCACTCGAGTCCGGGACAGGGCGTGGGAGACCCAGTACTTC.

The CDR3 DNA sequence: TGCAGTGCTAGTATGACTAGCGGGGGGGCGGGCGGAAAGACCCAGTACTTC. Translation: CSASMTSGGAGGKTQYF. This chain uses TRBV20-1 with TRBJ2-5; 14 bases match TRBD2. The CDR3 length is 17 residues. CDR1 and CDR2 from the germline V gene are DFQATT and SNEGSKA (reference sequence). V lost 3 bases, J lost 6 bases, and 12 bases stayed unmatched.

V gene TRBV5-1 combines with J gene TRBJ2-5; TRBD2 aligns across 14 bases. The CDR3 is 17 residues long. The V gene end was trimmed by 4 bases and the J gene end by 4 bases; junction bases not matched to a gene: 9. Germline V CDR1 and CDR2: SGHRS, YFSETQ. CDR3: CASSTSGTSGGRETQYF. The CDR3 nucleotides read TGCGCCAGCAGCACCTCCGGGACTAGCGGGGGAAGAGAGACCCAGTACTTC.

The rearrangement uses TRBV7-2 and TRBJ2-1, with D unresolved. V lost 3 bases, J lost 8 bases, and 11 bases lay in between. The germline CDR1 and CDR2 sequences are SGHTA and FQGNSA. The CDR3 length is 13 residues. CDR3 nucleotide sequence: TGTGCCAGCAGCTTGAATCCCGGGCATGAGCAGTTCTTC. As protein: CASSLNPGHEQFF.

The chain couples TRBV30 to TRBJ1-3; TRBD1 agrees at 9 bases. The CDR3 extends over 15 amino acids. Germline CDR1 GTSNPN, CDR2 SVGIG (reference sequence). After removal of 3 bases from V and 2 bases from J, the junction contained 5 bases not matched to a gene. The chain's CDR3 is CAWRVNRGPGNTIYF. The CDR3 DNA reads TGTGCCTGGAGGGTAAACAGGGGGCCTGGAAACACCATATATTTT.

The genes are TRBV30 and TRBJ1-1; no firm D call. This CDR3 comprises 13 residues. Trimming pared 0 bases from V and 0 bases from J, leaving 5 bases between. CDR1 and CDR2 (germline): GTSNPN, SVGIG (reference sequence). Here the CDR3 reads CAWSVDMNTEAFF. CDR3 DNA: TGTGCCTGGAGTGTAGACATGAACACTGAAGCTTTCTTT.

The chain recombines TRBV30 with TRBJ1-5; 10 bases map to TRBD1. The CDR3 extends over 16 amino acids. CDR1 and CDR2 from the germline V gene are GTSNPN and SVGIG (reference sequence). After removal of 2 bases from V and 1 base from J, the junction contained 5 bases not matched to a gene. The CDR3 DNA reads TGTGCCTGGAGTCGCTGGGGACAGGGGAGCAATCAGCCCCAGCATTTT. It is translated as CAWSRWGQGSNQPQHF.

This clone has just one count. The rearrangement links TRBV27 to TRBJ1-2; no definite D call. Trimming shortened V by 2 bases and J by 2 bases, and 6 bases separated the two germline ends. This CDR3 region has 13 residues. Germline CDR1 MNHEY, CDR2 SMNVEV (reference sequence). The DNA for the CDR3 is TGTGCCAGCAGTTTACGGGAAAACTATGGCTACACCTTC. It encodes CASSLRENYGYTF.

The V and J genes are TRBV6-2 or TRBV6-3 and TRBJ2-7, with TRBD2 identical over 14 bases. V gave up 6 bases and J gave up 3 bases; unmatched junction bases: 7. CDR1 MNHEY and CDR2 SVGEGT come from the germline V gene. This CDR3 is 16 amino acids long. Written as DNA, the CDR3 is TGTGCCAGCAGCCGATTAGGGACTAGCGGGGGCTACGAGCAGTACTTC. Translated, it gives CASSRLGTSGGYEQYF.

This chain joins TRBV30 and TRBJ2-6; D possibly corresponds to TRBD1 (5 bases). Trimming pared 1 base from V and 0 bases from J, leaving 10 bases between. This CDR3 is built from 16 residues. The germline CDR1 and CDR2 sequences are GTSNPN and SVGIG (reference sequence). The DNA of the CDR3 is TGTGCCTGGAGTGACAGGACCTACTCTGGGGCCAACGTCCTGACTTTC. Its translation: CAWSDRTYSGANVLTF.

The chain links TRBV6-4 to TRBJ2-3, with D maybe TRBD2 (5 bases). V lost 0 bases, J lost 8 bases, and 12 bases lay in between. Germline lookup yields CDR1 MRHNA and CDR2 SNTAGT. The CDR3 is 14 amino acids. CDR3 in DNA: TGTGCCAGCAGTGACTCGCCACTAGAGGGTACGCAGTATTTT. Amino acids: CASSDSPLEGTQYF.